This entry concerns a single T cell receptor beta chain. Its antigen has not been determined. Base qualities were left out, and no much larger clone turns up one base away. Genomic DNA was isolated from the sorted cells so that the TCRbeta CDR3 region could be sequenced. The immunoSEQ Assay was used for sequencing of TCRbeta CDR3 regions. The table comes from immuneACCESS by way of TCRdb, which keeps in-frame sequences with V and J called. Part of the clones is missing from these tables; in studies checked, under half for an unresolved V gene and the rest for unknown reasons. The sample table holds about 58,000 clones, of which 81% were seen once. The ten largest clones represent 0.7% to 0.8% of the sample. The sample is drawn from a study of OX40 agonist ivuxolimab in advanced cancers. About the study as a whole: Ivuxolimab was a fully human IgG2 agonistic monoclonal antibody targeting the costimulatory receptor OX40 (CD134). The paper describes the monotherapy dose-escalation part (N ≈ 52 patients) of the phase I trial of ivuxolimab. Peripheral TCRbeta sequencing aimed to test whether ivuxolimab altered TCR sequence diversity and caused clonal T-cell expansion. Prior anti-PD-1, anti-PD-L1 or anti-CTLA-4 therapy was permitted, and approximately 40% of dose-escalation patients had received checkpoint inhibitors. Of the roughly 51 patients in dose escalation, some 20 had hepatocellular carcinoma, about 15 had melanoma, 9 had renal cell carcinoma and 9 had head and neck cancer. In the dose-escalation cohort, 70% to 90% of patients were male, and the mean age was approximately 60 years with a range of roughly 23 to 79. Three dose-escalation patients achieved partial responses, one with hepatocellular carcinoma and two with cutaneous melanoma. Intravenous ivuxolimab was administered to patients every 2 weeks at six dose levels: 0.01, 0.1, 0.3, 1.5, 3 and 10 mg/kg.

The germline ends are 15 bases apart after V is trimmed by 3 bases and J by 2 bases. The CDR3 sequence holds 16 residues, the cysteine and phenylalanine included. Only CDR3 DNA is held: 48 bases, read in frame from base 1. The germline V gene encodes CDR1 LNHDA and CDR2 SQIVND (reference sequence). The trial excluded patients who had a history of autoimmune disease or were on systemic immunosuppression. Peripheral blood for TCR sequencing was collected from all dose cohorts at baseline, on cycle 4 day 1, and on cycle 7 day 1. Samples came from an open-label, multicenter, first-in-human phase I dose-escalation trial of ivuxolimab. Adults with locally advanced or metastatic head and neck squamous cell, hepatocellular, melanoma or renal cell carcinoma were enrolled in the trial. Before TCR sequencing, CD4+ T cells and CD8+ T cells were sorted from peripheral blood as separate populations. Points the paper makes about the study in general: At doses of 0.1 to 3.0 mg/kg, clonal expansion of both CD4+ and CD8+ T cells in blood was seen between baseline and week 6. The antigen specificity of the clonally expanded peripheral T cells was not determined. In the 0.1-3.0 mg/kg groups, partial responders had among the lowest normalized peripheral clonal expansion, particularly in CD8+ T cells. Low levels of normalized T-cell clonal expansion were also shown by some nonresponding patients. On average, CD8+ T cells showed more expanded clones than CD4+ T cells after ivuxolimab.

Rearrangement joined TRBV19 to TRBJ2-3; the D gene is possibly TRBD1, with 5 bases matching. Sequencing used CD4+ or CD8+ T cells sorted from blood, obtained in a trial of the OX40 agonist ivuxolimab. The origin of this receptor is an adult with an advanced solid tumor such as melanoma, head and neck, liver or kidney cancer. The CDR3 protein: CASSMKQVTFTDTQYF. The nucleotides are TGTGCCAGTAGTATGAAACAGGTTACCTTCACAGATACGCAGTATTTT.